The entry below gives a single T cell receptor (beta chain) sequence along with its context. The CDR3 sequence is 16 residues long. Trimming at V came to 5 bases and at J to 5 bases, leaving 11 bases not matched to a gene. Germline values: CDR1 MNHEY, CDR2 SMNVEV (reference sequence). PCR was performed a second time for about 7 to 11 cycles using a sample-barcoded 5' primer and a J-beta primer mix. TCRdb fed the 5' RACE reads into MiXCR, producing one record per CDR3 protein. The sample contains 1.5 million to 2 million distinct CDR3 sequences, 30% to 35% of which appear only once. The source of the sample is a study of blood T cells in healthy people across ages.

Sample: blood. The chain employs TRBV27 and TRBJ1-4; the match to TRBD1 covers 7 bases. The receptor was derived from a woman in her 30s in good health. The CDR3 sequence is CASSPAIRGSNEKLFF. CDR3 in DNA: TGTGCCAGCAGTCCCGCGATCAGGGGGTCAAATGAAAAACTGTTTTTT.